The rows below give T cell receptor beta chains drawn from one sample of a study of T cells in Graves' hyperthyroidism and ophthalmopathy. One entry per CDR3 protein, called by TCRdb with MiXCR from the multiplex PCR reads. Among about 590,000 distinct CDR3 sequences listed, 15% to 17% were seen once. Source material: blood. These receptors all come from a young woman with Graves' hyperthyroidism. Each CDR3 is given with its conserved first and last residue. D genes are given only for firm matches. Expanded clones are given a class, and other clones once, few, many or no size at all.

-	TRBV7-9	-	TRBJ1-2	TGTGCCAGCGGCTTACCCGGGAAGAACTATGGCTACACCTTC	CASGLPGKNYGYTF
-	TRBV4-1	many	TRBJ2-1	TGCGCCAGCAGCCAAGGTGTCTCCTACAATGAGCAGTTCTTC	CASSQGVSYNEQFF
-	TRBV18	few	TRBJ1-6	TGTGCCAGCTCACCTCCGGGGTTTGCCTCACCCCTCCACTTT	CASSPPGFASPLHF
-	TRBV10-1	-	TRBJ2-1	TGCGCCAGCAGTGAGTCCGAGTGGGGCTTTGAGCAGTTCTTC	CASSESEWGFEQFF
-	TRBV20-1	many	TRBJ2-7	TGCAGTGCTAGAGTTCCGCCCCGAGTGGGTTACGAGCAGTACTTC	CSARVPPRVGYEQYF
TRBD2	TRBV10-2	-	TRBJ2-1	TGCGCCAGCAGTCACCGCCAGACTAGCGGGTACAATGAGCAGTTCTTC	CASSHRQTSGYNEQFF
-	TRBV6-1	-	TRBJ1-6	TGTGCCAGCAGGGCCGGGGGGACGGGTTATTCACCCCTCCACTTT	CASRAGGTGYSPLHF
-	TRBV30	many	TRBJ2-7	TGTGCCTGGAGTGTATTTAGCGCCTACGAGCAGTACTTC	CAWSVFSAYEQYF
-	TRBV6-1	many	TRBJ2-7	TGTGCCAGCAGTAACCGGGAGAGCTACGAGCAGTACTTC	CASSNRESYEQYF
-	TRBV30	-	TRBJ2-1	TGTGCCTGGAGAGCCGGGACCGCATCCTACAATGAGCAGTTCTTC	CAWRAGTASYNEQFF
-	TRBV19	once	TRBJ2-1	TGTGCCAGTAGTATATGGTCCCCGAGCTCCTACAATGAGCAGTTCTTC	CASSIWSPSSYNEQFF
TRBD1	TRBV19	few	TRBJ1-1	TGTGCCGGATACAGGGGGCTCTTGATGAACACTGAAGCTTTCTTT	CAGYRGLLMNTEAFF
TRBD1	TRBV24-1	few	TRBJ1-2	TGTGCCACCAGTGGCGGGTCCTTTGACAGGGCAGAGGACTATGGCTACACCTTC	CATSGGSFDRAEDYGYTF
TRBD1	TRBV6-1	many	TRBJ1-1	TGTGCCAGCATCGAACAGGGGCTGTTTCACGCTGAAGCTTTCTTT	CASIEQGLFHAEAFF
TRBD1	TRBV30	many	TRBJ1-1	TGTGCCTGGAACAGGGGGCTGGGGACTGAAGCTTTCTTT	CAWNRGLGTEAFF
-	TRBV6-1	many	TRBJ2-1	TGTGCCAGCAGTGTAAGCGTCGGCCTCGGGACCCTAGGCGATGAGCAGTTCTTC	CASSVSVGLGTLGDEQFF
TRBD2	TRBV18	many	TRBJ2-3	TGTGCCAGCTCACCCAATAGCGGGATGAATGGAGATACGCAGTATTTT	CASSPNSGMNGDTQYF
-	TRBV15	-	TRBJ1-4	TGTGCCACCAGCGATAAACCCAGGGTCCGGATAACATTTGCAACTAATGAAAAACTGTTTTTT	CATSDKPRVRITFATNEKLFF
-	TRBV5-1	-	TRBJ2-7	TGCGCCAGCAGAACCCGGGACTGGGTCAGCGAGCAGTACTTC	CASRTRDWVSEQYF
TRBD2	TRBV6-1	-	TRBJ2-4	TGTGCCAGCAGTCGTACTAGCGCTAATCCGGACTTC	CASSRTSANPDF
-	TRBV7-9	many	TRBJ2-5	TGTGCCAGCAGCTCCCTCGTATGGGACTCACAAGAGACCCAGTACTTC	CASSSLVWDSQETQYF
-	TRBV18	many	TRBJ2-7	TGTGCCAGCTCGCTGAACGTCTATTCCGACGAGCAGTACTTC	CASSLNVYSDEQYF
-	TRBV24-1	many	TRBJ2-1	TGTGCCACCAGTGATTTCAGGGATGGGGACAATGAGCAGTTCTTC	CATSDFRDGDNEQFF
-	TRBV28	many	TRBJ2-4	TGTGCCAGCAGTTTATCAGGGGTCAAAAACATTCAGTACTTC	CASSLSGVKNIQYF
TRBD1	TRBV20-1	few	TRBJ2-3	TGCAGTGCGAAGAACAGGGGAGAGGGCACAGATACGCAGTATTTT	CSAKNRGEGTDTQYF
TRBD1	TRBV28	many	TRBJ1-1	TGTGCCGGAGGGGGCGCGAACACTGAAGCTTTCTTT	CAGGGANTEAFF
-	TRBV20-1	many	TRBJ2-7	TGCAGTGCCCCGGGGCTCGGGAGCAACTACGAGCAGTACTTC	CSAPGLGSNYEQYF
-	TRBV20-1	-	TRBJ2-7	TGCAGTGCAATAGGGCTAGAGCTTAGTCAGGGCTACGAGCAGTACTTC	CSAIGLELSQGYEQYF
TRBD1	TRBV5-1	few	TRBJ1-1	TGCGCCAGCAGTGGGGCAGGGGGTGGCACTGAAGCTTTCTTT	CASSGAGGGTEAFF
TRBD1	TRBV19	few	TRBJ1-5	TGTGCCAGTAGTATAGATCCGACAGGGCCTCAGCCCCAGCATTTT	CASSIDPTGPQPQHF
-	TRBV30	many	TRBJ2-2	TGTGCCTGGAGCCGGACAGAAGACAACACCGGGGAGCTGTTTTTT	CAWSRTEDNTGELFF
-	TRBV11-3	many	TRBJ2-2	TGTGCCAGCAGCAGCTCGAACACCGGGGAGCTGTTTTTT	CASSSSNTGELFF
-	TRBV27	many	TRBJ1-1	TGTGCCAGCAGTCAGGGTGGGCAGCGAGAAGCTTTCTTT	CASSQGGQREAFF
TRBD1	TRBV5-4	-	TRBJ2-1	TGTGCCAGCAGCTCTCCCACAGGGGTGTACAATGAGCAGTTCTTC	CASSSPTGVYNEQFF
-	TRBV28	many	TRBJ2-7	TGTGCCAGCACCGACGTCTCAACGCCCTACGAGCAGTACTTC	CASTDVSTPYEQYF
TRBD1	TRBV30	many	TRBJ2-2	TGTGCCTGGATAGGGGACAGGGGGAACACCGGGGAGCTGTTTTTT	CAWIGDRGNTGELFF
TRBD1	TRBV5-5	many	TRBJ1-5	TGTGCCAGCAGCCGGGACAGGGCCGGTAGTCAGCCCCAGCATTTT	CASSRDRAGSQPQHF
-	TRBV3-1	many	TRBJ1-1	TGTGCCAGCAGCCCAACAAATCAGGGGAACGCTGAAGCTTTCTTT	CASSPTNQGNAEAFF
-	TRBV20-1	few	TRBJ2-5	TGCAGTGCTAGTTCGGGACACTGGACGAGAGTGACCCAGTACTTC	CSASSGHWTRVTQYF
TRBD2	TRBV20-1	many	TRBJ2-2	TGCAGTGCTAGAGACGGACTAGCGGGAGGGCACGGCACCGGGGAGCTGTTTTTT	CSARDGLAGGHGTGELFF
-	TRBV20-1	few	TRBJ2-1	TGCAGTGCTAGCTTCCTCGATGAGCAGTTCTTC	CSASFLDEQFF
-	TRBV20-1	-	TRBJ2-5	TGCAGTGCTAGAGAGTCTAGGTCTGTACTCAGAGAGACCCAGTACTTC	CSARESRSVLRETQYF
-	TRBV2	many	TRBJ1-2	TGTGCCAGCAGTGAAGAGGCCAACTATGGCTACACCTTC	CASSEEANYGYTF
TRBD1	TRBV2	many	TRBJ1-5	TGTGCCAGCAGTGTACAGGGGGCCCATCAGCCCCAGCATTTT	CASSVQGAHQPQHF
TRBD1	TRBV12-3/TRBV12-4	many	TRBJ1-1	TGTGCCAGCAGCCCACAGGGGGTGAACACTGAAGCTTTCTTT	CASSPQGVNTEAFF
TRBD2	TRBV15	many	TRBJ2-1	TGTGCCACCAGCAGGGGGGCAACTAGCGGGTACAATGAGCAGTTCTTC	CATSRGATSGYNEQFF
TRBD1	TRBV12-3/TRBV12-4	many	TRBJ2-2	TGTGCCAGCAGTACTCCGACAGGGGGAGGCACCGGGGAGCTGTTTTTT	CASSTPTGGGTGELFF
-	TRBV4-3	few	TRBJ2-3	TGCGCCAGCAGCCAGTCAGCTCTTAGCACAGATACGCAGTATTTT	CASSQSALSTDTQYF
-	TRBV3-1	few	TRBJ2-1	TGTGCCAGCAGCCAAGGGCTAGATAGGCCCTACAATGAGCAGTTCTTC	CASSQGLDRPYNEQFF
TRBD1	TRBV15	few	TRBJ2-7	TGTGCCACCAGCAGAGGGCCTGAACAGGGGGGAATCCACGAGCAGTACTTC	CATSRGPEQGGIHEQYF
-	TRBV3-1	many	TRBJ2-1	TGTGCCAGCAGCCCCACAAGGCGTGAGCAGTTCTTC	CASSPTRREQFF
-	TRBV6-9	few	TRBJ1-6	TGTGCCAGCAGTTACACCCTTACAGGGCGAGGAAATTCACCCCTCCACTTT	CASSYTLTGRGNSPLHF
TRBD1	TRBV30	many	TRBJ1-5	TGTGCCTGGAGTCAGGGGGTGAATCAGCCCCAGCATTTT	CAWSQGVNQPQHF
-	TRBV20-1	-	TRBJ1-1	TGCAGTGCTAGAGAGACGGGACACCCGAACACTGAAGCTTTCTTT	CSARETGHPNTEAFF
-	TRBV19	-	TRBJ1-5	TGTGCCAGTAGACAAACAGAGGCAAGCAATCAGCCCCAGCATTTT	CASRQTEASNQPQHF